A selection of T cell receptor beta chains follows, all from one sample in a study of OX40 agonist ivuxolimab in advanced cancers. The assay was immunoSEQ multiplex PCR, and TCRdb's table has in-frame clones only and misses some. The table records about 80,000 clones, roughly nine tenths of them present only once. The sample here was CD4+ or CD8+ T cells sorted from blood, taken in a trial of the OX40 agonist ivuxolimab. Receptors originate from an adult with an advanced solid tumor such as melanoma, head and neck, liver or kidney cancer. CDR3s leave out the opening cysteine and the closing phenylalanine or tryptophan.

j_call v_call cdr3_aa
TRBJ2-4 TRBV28 ASSLLGQGQNIQY
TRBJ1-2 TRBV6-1 ASLRTAANYGYT
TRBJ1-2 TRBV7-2 ASSLDSGGRRYGYT
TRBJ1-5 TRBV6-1 ASNTNQPQH
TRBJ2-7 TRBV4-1 ASSQNPTSGSFLSYEQH
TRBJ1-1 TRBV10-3 AIRTGGNTEAF
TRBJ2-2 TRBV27 ASKVAGGRTGELF
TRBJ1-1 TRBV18 ASSPTTGLWNTEAF
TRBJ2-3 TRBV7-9 ASSAHSGGASDTQY
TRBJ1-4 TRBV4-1 ASSKGKGLNEKLF
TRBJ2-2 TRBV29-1 SVDPQGAGHRGAV
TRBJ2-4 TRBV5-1 ASSLVLGPKNIQY
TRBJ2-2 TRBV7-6 ASSPIGSQTGELF
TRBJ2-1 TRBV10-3 AIRNIAGGSNEQF
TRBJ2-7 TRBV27 ASSLAAVGSYEQY
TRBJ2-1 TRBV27 ASRGGRGPNNEQF
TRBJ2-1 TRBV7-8 ASSFSHAEQF
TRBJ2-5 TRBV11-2 ASSLARAQY
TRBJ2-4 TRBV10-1 ASRAGLVAKNIQY
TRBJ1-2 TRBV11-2 ASSLAWGPNYGYT
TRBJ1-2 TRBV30 AWNLGKGMGGYT
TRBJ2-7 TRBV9 ASSVCVGVRGLYREQY
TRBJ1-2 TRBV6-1 ASSPEGVDSYGYT
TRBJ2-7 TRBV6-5 ASSQGQSYEQY
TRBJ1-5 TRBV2 ATAGTASNQPQH
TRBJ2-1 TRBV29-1 SVGVAGAYNEQF
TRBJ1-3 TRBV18 ASSRGGGSGNTIY
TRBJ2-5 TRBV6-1 ASRETGMETQY
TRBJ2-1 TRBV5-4 ASSLPGLYNEQF
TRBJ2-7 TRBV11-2 ASSIKASGRVYEQY
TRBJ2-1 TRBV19 ASKTAAGGPGEQF
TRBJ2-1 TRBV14 ASSKGQGRTNEQF
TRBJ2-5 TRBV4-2 ASSQTSGGQETQY
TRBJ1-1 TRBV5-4 ASSLDPGKGEAF
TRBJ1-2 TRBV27 ASSPQVNYGYT
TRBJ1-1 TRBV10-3 AIRPGTGLGTEAF
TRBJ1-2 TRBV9 ASSVQGTAPYGYT
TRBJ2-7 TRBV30 AWSVIYEQY
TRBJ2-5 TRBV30 ASGLARGETQY
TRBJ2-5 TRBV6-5 ASSFSKLAGVNSQY
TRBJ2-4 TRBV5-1 ASSMDRNIQY
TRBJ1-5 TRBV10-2 ASEEGTGLGQPQH
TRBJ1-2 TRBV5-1 VSSLRQDIASYGYT
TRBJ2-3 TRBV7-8 ASSLDTRLAGDTQY
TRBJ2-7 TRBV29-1 SVEREGTYEQY
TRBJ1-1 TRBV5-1 ASSLRRMNTEAF
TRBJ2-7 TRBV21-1 ASSKDGRIPYEQY
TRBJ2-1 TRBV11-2 ASSLEVVPGNEQF
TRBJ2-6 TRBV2 ASSASLGQGAGANVLT
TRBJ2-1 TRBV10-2 ASRDSSYNEQF
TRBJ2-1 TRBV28 ATLRDLRLGEQF
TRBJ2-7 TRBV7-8 ASSLVSYEQY
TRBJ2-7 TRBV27 ASSLRGSYEQY